This T cell receptor (beta chain) appears in the sequencing data of a study of shared clonotypes between healthy human individuals. Only in-frame clones appear in the TCRdb table, and some are missing; sequencing was by immunoSEQ multiplex PCR. Here the sample spans 2,100,000 or so clones, approximately 94% being singletons. Trimming removed 5 bases from V and 0 bases from J, with 10 bases in between. CDR1 is SGHTA and CDR2 is FQGNSA in the germline V gene. CDR3 length: 15 amino acids. Turning to this clone: Other DNA sequences in this sample translate to the same CDR3.

The sample comprised naive CD4+ T cells sorted from blood. The subset denotes: CD45RA+ positively selected. V and J are TRBV7-2 and TRBJ2-2; a weak D match, TRBD2 (6 bases). This sequence originates from a man younger than 30 in good health. This CDR3 is CASSLRLANTGELFF. Here the CDR3 DNA reads TGTGCCAGCAGCCTACGACTAGCGAACACCGGGGAGCTGTTTTTT.